A single sample is the source of the 30 T cell receptor beta chains below, sequenced in a study of blood T cell repertoires in COVID-19. The table came from immunoSEQ multiplex PCR; TCRdb's copy has only in-frame clones and leaves some out. The sample records 70,000 to 90,000 clones, roughly 85% being singletons. The material sequenced was peripheral blood. The receptor source for this set is a human donor in a cohort sampled during active COVID-19.

This clone was picked up a small number of times. The chain carries TRBV6-6 and TRBJ1-1, with TRBD1 as a possible D gene (5 bases). This CDR3 region has 13 residues. CDR1 and CDR2 from the germline V gene are MNHNY and SVGAGI (reference sequence). The V and J ends lost 2 bases and 1 base respectively, with 5 bases between them. Written as DNA, the CDR3 is TGTGCCAGCAGTTACCAGGGGAACACTGAAGCTTTCTTT. Translated: CASSYQGNTEAFF.

The V and J genes are TRBV28 and TRBJ2-4; TRBD2 might be the D (5 bases). Germline-derived CDR1 and CDR2 are MDHEN and SYDVKM. V lost 5 bases to trimming and J lost 9 bases, with 14 bases between them. This CDR3 comprises 13 residues. This CDR3 is CASSPFSRGIQYF. CDR3 bases: TGTGCCAGCAGTCCTTTCAGTCGGGGCATTCAGTACTTC.

The chain recombines TRBV2 with TRBJ1-3, with 7 bases aligning to TRBD1. V lost 6 bases, J lost 0 bases, and 8 bases stayed unmatched. CDR3 length equals 16 residues. Germline V gives CDR1 SNHLY, CDR2 FYNNEI. CDR3 in amino acids: CASSPTGIRSGNTIYF. The CDR3, as DNA: TGTGCCAGCAGCCCGACAGGGATCCGCTCTGGAAACACCATATATTTT.

The V gene is TRBV2, the J gene TRBJ2-5, with D perhaps matching TRBD1 (6 bases). Germline V lookup: CDR1 SNHLY, CDR2 FYNNEI. The V gene lost 2 bases and the J gene lost 5 bases, with 12 bases spanning the gap. This CDR3 region has 14 residues. CDR3 nucleotide sequence: TGTGCCAGCAGTGAAAGGACAGTGGGGGAGACCCAGTACTTC. Its translation is CASSERTVGETQYF. Complete variable domain (other parts from reference TRBV2 and TRBJ2-5): EPEVTQTPSHQVTQMGQEVILRCVPISNHLYFYWYRQILGQKVEFLVSFYNNEISEKSEIFDDQFSVERPDGSNFTLKIRSTKLEDSAMYFCASSERTVGETQYFGPGTRLLVL.

The chain employs TRBV27 and TRBJ2-1; TRBD1 aligns across 12 bases. The CDR3 covers 16 residues. CDR1 is MNHEY, CDR2 SMNVEV, per germline (reference sequence). J lost 9 bases, V lost 6 bases, and 12 bases had no gene match. The DNA for the CDR3 is TGTGCCAGCAGCTCAACCGGGACAGGGGGCGCCGGTGAGCAGTTCTTC. Protein product: CASSSTGTGGAGEQFF.

The chain uses TRBV2 and TRBJ1-3; TRBD1 might be the D (6 bases). Deletions cut 3 bases from V and 3 bases from J, with 12 bases between. The length of the CDR3 is 15 residues. CDR1 and CDR2 (germline): SNHLY, FYNNEI. CDR3 bases: TGTGCCAGCAGTGATGGGGGCAGAGGTGGAAACACCATATATTTT. Translating it yields CASSDGGRGGNTIYF.

This clone was found once. V usage is TRBV25-1 and J usage is TRBJ2-3, with 9 bases fitting TRBD1. The trim removed 4 bases at V and 2 bases at J, leaving 4 bases unmatched. CDR3 length: 15 amino acids. From germline, CDR1 is MGHDK and CDR2 SYGVNS. CDR3 loop: CASSVDRGYTDTQYF. Here the CDR3 DNA reads TGTGCCAGCAGTGTGGACAGGGGCTACACAGATACGCAGTATTTT. Supplemented by reference TRBV25-1 and TRBJ2-3, the full variable domain reads EADIYQTPRYLVIGTGKKITLECSQTMGHDKMYWYQQDPGMELHLIHYSYGVNSTEKGDLSSESTVSRIRTEHFPLTLESARPSHTSQYLCASSVDRGYTDTQYFGPGTRLTVL.

This clone came up a few times. The gene calls are TRBV6-5 and TRBJ2-3; 7 nucleotides align to TRBD1. The J segment lost 3 bases and the V segment lost 3 bases, leaving 9 bases of the junction unmatched. This CDR3 comprises 16 residues. Germline CDR1 MNHEY, CDR2 SVGAGI. The CDR3 region is CASSYQTGSNTDTQYF. Here the CDR3 DNA reads TGTGCCAGCAGTTATCAGACAGGGTCCAATACAGATACGCAGTATTTT.

Only a few counts were recorded for this clone. The chain employs TRBV27 and TRBJ1-6; D is ambiguous. The V and J ends lost 0 bases and 6 bases respectively, with 12 bases between them. The length of the CDR3 is 16 residues. Germline lookup yields CDR1 MNHEY and CDR2 SMNVEV (reference sequence). The DNA of the CDR3 is TGTGCCAGCAGTTTATCTCGCACAGCCCGTAATTCACCCCTCCACTTT. Residues: CASSLSRTARNSPLHF.

This chain joins TRBV3-1 (or the pseudogene TRBV3-2) and TRBJ1-5, with D perhaps matching TRBD1 (5 bases). Trimming removed 0 bases from V and 5 bases from J, with 8 bases in between. CDR3 size: 14 residues. CDR1 LGHDT and CDR2 YNNKEL come from the germline V gene (reference sequence). CDR3 bases: TGTGCCAGCAGCCAAGATCCGGGGGATCAGCCCCAGCATTTT. Encoded protein: CASSQDPGDQPQHF.

V usage is TRBV30 and J usage is TRBJ2-2; D perhaps matches TRBD1 (5 bases). The CDR3 is 13 amino acids. Germline-derived CDR1 and CDR2 are GTSNPN and SVGIG (reference sequence). The V and J ends lost 4 bases and 6 bases respectively, with 12 bases between them. The CDR3 spells CAWNAVRAGELFF. CDR3 nucleotide sequence: TGTGCCTGGAACGCGGTCAGGGCCGGGGAGCTGTTTTTT.

This rearrangement joins TRBV2 to TRBJ1-1, with D unclear. The germline V and J ends were trimmed by 4 bases and 5 bases, with 14 bases remaining between them. This CDR3 has 14 residues. The germline gives CDR1 SNHLY, CDR2 FYNNEI. The CDR3, as DNA: TGTGCCAGCAGTGTAGAGGGTTGGGAGACTGAAGCTTTCTTT. It encodes CASSVEGWETEAFF.

J is TRBJ2-5 and V is TRBV7-9; maybe TRBD2 (6 bases). The V and J ends lost 7 bases and 4 bases respectively, with 40 bases between them. The CDR3 has 22 residues. Germline V gene sequence: CDR1 SEHNR, CDR2 FQNEAQ (reference sequence). The chain's CDR3 is CASTPRRVFRDSDTIWGETQYF. CDR3 DNA sequence: TGTGCCAGCACCCCCAGAAGGGTTTTCCGGGACTCCGATACAATCTGGGGAGAGACCCAGTACTTC.

The J gene is TRBJ1-2, the V gene TRBV19; D unclear. Germline-derived CDR1 and CDR2 are LNHDA and SQIVND (reference sequence). Trimming took 6 bases from V and 5 from J, leaving 13 bases between them. The CDR3 is 13 amino acids. In DNA, the CDR3 is TGTGCCAGTAGAACCGGGGAGGGATATGGCTACACCTTC. It codes for CASRTGEGYGYTF.

This sequence joins TRBV30 and TRBJ2-6; unclear D gene. The CDR3 loop spans 16 amino acids. Germline V gene lookup returns CDR1 GTSNPN and CDR2 SVGIG (reference sequence). The germline V and J ends were trimmed by 4 bases and 0 bases, with 13 bases remaining between them. CDR3 region: CAWTKPGVSGANVLTF. DNA for the CDR3: TGTGCCTGGACCAAACCGGGTGTCTCTGGGGCCAACGTCCTGACTTTC. The whole variable domain, filled in from reference TRBV30 and TRBJ2-6, reads SQTIHQWPATLVQPVGSPLSLECTVEGTSNPNLYWYRQAAGRGLQLLFYSVGIGQISSEVPQNLSASRPQDRQFILSSKKLLLSDSGFYLCAWTKPGVSGANVLTFGAGSRLTVL.

V and J are TRBV5-4 and TRBJ1-3; 7 positions match TRBD1. The CDR3 totals 15 residues. J gave up 2 bases and V 0 bases, and 2 bases lay outside the gene matches. Germline V lookup: CDR1 SGHNT, CDR2 YYREEE (reference sequence). Written as DNA, the CDR3 is TGTGCCAGCAGCTTGGGAGGGACAGCTGGAAACACCATATATTTT. Translating gives CASSLGGTAGNTIYF.

The chain links TRBV5-1 to TRBJ1-1; D is uncertain. CDR1 and CDR2 (germline): SGHRS, YFSETQ. The CDR3 runs to 15 residues. Trimming removed 0 bases from V and 1 base from J, with 10 bases in between. CDR3 coding DNA: TGCGCCAGCAGCTTGGCGGTCGGAGCGAACACTGAAGCTTTCTTT. Its protein is CASSLAVGANTEAFF.

The J gene is TRBJ2-1, the V gene TRBV5-1; 9 bases line up with TRBD1. The germline V gene has CDR1 SGHRS and CDR2 YFSETQ. The CDR3 has 15 residues. V dropped 0 bases and J dropped 7; count of bases not matched to a gene: 5. CDR3 amino acids: CASSLGGQGGNEQFF. The CDR3 nucleotides read TGCGCCAGCAGCTTGGGGGGACAGGGTGGGAATGAGCAGTTCTTC. The full variable domain, rest sourced from reference TRBV5-1 and TRBJ2-1, is KAGVTQTPRYLIKTRGQQVTLSCSPISGHRSVSWYQQTPGQGLQFLFEYFSETQRNKGNFPGRFSGRQFSNSRSEMNVSTLELGDSALYLCASSLGGQGGNEQFFGPGTRLTVL.

This rearrangement joins TRBV19 to TRBJ2-1; 9 positions match TRBD2. Germline loops: CDR1 LNHDA, CDR2 SQIVND (reference sequence). CDR3 length: 16 amino acids. J was trimmed by 5 bases and V by 0 bases; bases with no gene match: 5. The CDR3 loop is CASSIERSGGHNEQFF. The CDR3 region has the DNA TGTGCCAGTAGTATAGAACGAAGCGGGGGGCACAATGAGCAGTTCTTC. Filled out from reference TRBV19 and TRBJ2-1, the complete variable domain reads DGGITQSPKYLFRKEGQNVTLSCEQNLNHDAMYWYRQDPGQGLRLIYYSQIVNDFQKGDIAEGYSVSREKKESFPLTVTSAQKNPTAFYLCASSIERSGGHNEQFFGPGTRLTVL.

The CDR3 reads CATSREGGGEKLFF. The CDR3 region has the DNA TGTGCCACCAGCAGAGAGGGGGGTGGAGAAAAACTGTTTTTT. V gene TRBV15 combines with J gene TRBJ1-4; TRBD1 might be the D (5 bases). This CDR3 contains 14 residues. The germline V gene encodes CDR1 LNHNV and CDR2 YYDKDF (reference sequence). V was shortened by 0 bases and J by 8 bases, with 10 bases between the two germline ends.

This sequence joins TRBV10-1 and TRBJ1-5; D is ambiguous. The CDR3 extends over 13 amino acids. V was clipped by 3 bases and J by 2 bases, with 5 bases between them. CDR1 and CDR2 from the germline V gene are WNHNN and SYGVQD (reference sequence). CDR3 sequence reads: CASSDQGNQPQHF. For the CDR3, the DNA is TGCGCCAGCAGTGATCAGGGCAATCAGCCCCAGCATTTT.

The chain links TRBV19 to TRBJ1-1; D not resolved. The CDR3 totals 13 residues. V was pared by 5 bases and J by 5 bases, with 12 bases between. CDR1 LNHDA and CDR2 SQIVND come from the germline V gene (reference sequence). This CDR3 is CASSPLRGTEAFF. As DNA, the CDR3 is TGTGCCAGTAGTCCCCTAAGAGGGACTGAAGCTTTCTTT.

The J gene is TRBJ2-7, the V gene TRBV18; 8 nucleotides agree with TRBD2. This CDR3 contains 14 residues. Germline values: CDR1 KGHSH, CDR2 LQKENI. J was trimmed by 2 bases and V by 4 bases; bases with no gene match: 4. Here the CDR3 reads CASSRGGPTYEQYF. DNA of the CDR3: TGTGCCAGCTCACGCGGGGGGCCTACCTACGAGCAGTACTTC.

This clone was found once. This chain links TRBV20-1 with TRBJ2-3; TRBD1 matches at 7 bases. The J segment lost 2 bases and the V segment lost 4 bases, leaving 9 bases of the junction unmatched. Germline-derived CDR1 and CDR2 are DFQATT and SNEGSKA (reference sequence). The CDR3 runs to 15 residues. The CDR3 spells CSANEATGNTDTQYF. In DNA, the CDR3 is TGCAGTGCTAATGAGGCGACAGGGAACACAGATACGCAGTATTTT.

The V gene is TRBV5-6, the J gene TRBJ2-7; unclear D gene. The V end was cut by 7 bases, the J end by 4 bases, with 15 bases between. Germline CDR1 and CDR2: SGHDT and YYEEEE. The CDR3 covers 13 residues. This CDR3 is CASSPTGRYEQYF. Here the CDR3 DNA reads TGTGCCAGCTCCCCGACGGGTCGTTACGAGCAGTACTTC.

This clone was seen more than once but under ten times. The chain is built from TRBV14 and TRBJ1-6, with a weak D call TRBD1 (5 bases). Germline V lookup: CDR1 SGHDN, CDR2 FVKESK. V was trimmed by 4 bases and J by 7 bases, leaving 14 bases between them. There are 15 residues in the CDR3. The CDR3 loop reads CASSRSGRGNSPLHF. The CDR3 DNA follows: TGTGCCAGCAGCCGTTCAGGGAGGGGAAATTCACCCCTCCACTTT.

V and J are TRBV28 and TRBJ1-5, with a weak D call TRBD1 (5 bases). CDR1 is MDHEN and CDR2 is SYDVKM in the germline V gene. The CDR3 has 14 amino acids. Between the trimmed V and J ends, which lost 8 bases and 6 bases, there was a span of 17 bases. CDR3 amino acids: CASRSGGSVQPQHF. The CDR3 DNA is TGTGCCAGCCGTTCGGGGGGGTCGGTTCAGCCCCAGCATTTT.

The V gene is TRBV5-5, the J gene TRBJ1-5; 9 bases match TRBD1. This CDR3 has 15 amino acids. V trimming: 1 base; J trimming: 7 bases; junction bases outside the gene matches: 6. Looked up from germline, CDR1 is SGHKS and CDR2 is YYEKEE (reference sequence). CDR3 sequence: CASSLIGDRAQPQHF. Here the CDR3 DNA reads TGTGCCAGCAGCTTGATAGGGGACAGGGCCCAGCCCCAGCATTTT.

The CDR3 is CASSLQGLVLETQYF. CDR3 DNA sequence: TGTGCCAGCAGTTTGCAGGGTCTCGTGTTGGAGACCCAGTACTTC. The chain has TRBV27 and TRBJ2-5; D may be TRBD1 (5 bases). V was cut by 3 bases and J by 5 bases, with 16 bases left in between. CDR1 and CDR2 (germline): MNHEY, SMNVEV (reference sequence). The CDR3 loop spans 15 amino acids.

V and J are TRBV6-5 and TRBJ1-1, with D possibly TRBD1 on 6 matching bases. Germline CDR1 and CDR2: MNHEY and SVGAGI. V lost 6 bases, J lost 3 bases, and 14 bases lay in between. This CDR3 comprises 14 residues. CDR3 region: CASSGGQRDTEAFF. The CDR3 nucleotides read TGTGCCAGCAGCGGAGGACAGCGTGACACTGAAGCTTTCTTT.